This T cell receptor beta chain was found in a study of blood T cell repertoires in COVID-19. Study context: Some COVID-19 samples were acute and others convalescent; all came from the United States, Italy and Spain.

Living in 24 US areas, the participants were between about 18 and 90 years of age. Cohort 3 donors counted as recovered after two negative PCRs, clearance, or resolved symptoms. How the authors handled the data: Reference gene primer amplification yielded estimated nucleated cell counts. The table came from immunoSEQ multiplex PCR; TCRdb's copy has only in-frame clones and leaves some out. V and J calls and clone size come straight from that table; D and trimming were deduced from the DNA. The repertoire holds under 450,000 clones, roughly four fifths seen once, with approximately 5% in the top ten. Germline-derived CDR1 and CDR2 are LNHDA and SQIVND (reference sequence). The CDR3 sequence is 16 residues long. The junction had 15 bases not matched to a gene; V was cut back by 9 bases and J by 4 bases.

The sequencing input was PBMCs or T cells enriched from blood (not recorded which). V and J are TRBV19 and TRBJ2-1; 7 bases are shared with TRBD1. The receptor's source is a woman aged 45-65 years who had recovered from COVID-19. DNA for the CDR3: TGTGCCAGCACTACAAAGGGACAGACGTTATACAATGAGCAGTTCTTC. Its translation: CASTTKGQTLYNEQFF.